These 18 T cell receptor beta chains share one sample of origin, sequenced in a study of T cell changes during pregnancy in multiple sclerosis. Sequencing used immunoSEQ multiplex PCR; TCRdb keeps in-frame clones, though not all of them. This sample has about 43,000 clones, with approximately 90% found just once. Sequenced: PBMCs (not recorded whether the cells were cultured). These receptors all stem from a female donor with multiple sclerosis, enrolled in a pregnancy study.

This clone turned up a few times. This rearrangement joins TRBV2 to TRBJ2-7, with TRBD1 matching 7 bases. Per germline, CDR1 SNHLY and CDR2 FYNNEI. The CDR3 is 17 residues long. Trimming removed 5 bases from V and 7 bases from J; junction bases left unmatched: 20. The CDR3 sequence is CASSTSSDRAYTSEQYF. The CDR3 bases are TGTGCCAGCAGTACCAGTTCCGACAGGGCCTATACGAGTGAGCAGTACTTC.

Details on this clone: The germline gene is not matched at one end of the junction; a read error may be the cause. The chain has TRBV10-2 and TRBJ1-1; D gene ambiguous. Per the germline V gene, CDR1 is WSHSY and CDR2 is SAAADI. This CDR3 spans 14 amino acids. The CDR3 protein is CASSESSGGTEAFF. The CDR3 nucleotides are TGCGCCAGCAGCGAGTCAAGTGGCGGCACTGAAGCTTTCTTT.

The rearrangement joins TRBV5-5 to TRBJ1-5, with unresolved D. Germline CDR1 and CDR2: SGHKS and YYEKEE (reference sequence). This CDR3 is built from 13 residues. V was shortened by 1 base and J by 5 bases, with 7 bases between the two germline ends. DNA for the CDR3: TGTGCCAGCAGCTTGTTTCCAGATCAGCCCCAGCATTTT. It specifies CASSLFPDQPQHF.

V usage is TRBV7-3 and J usage is TRBJ2-1; 8 bases are shared with TRBD2. From germline, CDR1 is SGHTA and CDR2 FQGTGA. This CDR3 comprises 16 residues. J lost 4 bases, V lost 5 bases, and 10 bases had no gene match. CDR3 in amino acids: CASSPSPGGIYNEQFF. CDR3 in DNA: TGTGCCAGCAGCCCGAGTCCGGGGGGGATATACAATGAGCAGTTCTTC.

V is TRBV27 and J is TRBJ2-5; 13 bases fit TRBD2. Germline V lookup: CDR1 MNHEY, CDR2 SMNVEV (reference sequence). CDR3 size: 16 residues. With V trimmed by 4 bases and J by 4 bases, 6 bases remained unmatched. The CDR3 region has the DNA TGTGCCAGCAGTTCCCCCCGGACTAGCGGGAGAGAGACCCAGTACTTC. Translation gives CASSSPRTSGRETQYF.

V usage is TRBV25-1 and J usage is TRBJ1-6; 7 positions match TRBD1. The V segment lost 5 bases and the J segment 0 bases; nucleotides outside the gene matches: 10. Germline CDR1 reads MGHDK; CDR2 reads SYGVNS. There are 18 residues in the CDR3. This CDR3 reads CASSPRQGRDSYNSPLHF. The CDR3 coding sequence is TGTGCCAGCAGTCCGAGACAGGGAAGAGACTCCTATAATTCACCCCTCCACTTT.

J is TRBJ2-6 and V is TRBV6-1; D unclear. Germline V gene sequence: CDR1 MNHNS, CDR2 SASEGT. V was cut by 2 bases and J by 0 bases, with 5 bases left in between. CDR3 length: 15 amino acids. The CDR3 here is CASSEYVSGANVLTF. For the CDR3, the DNA is TGTGCCAGCAGTGAATACGTCTCTGGGGCCAACGTCCTGACTTTC.

The V gene is TRBV15, the J gene TRBJ1-1, with D possibly matching TRBD1 (6 bases). The CDR3 spans 14 residues. Germline V CDR1 and CDR2: LNHNV, YYDKDF (reference sequence). V was trimmed by 2 bases and J by 0 bases, leaving 7 bases between them. The CDR3 nucleotides are TGTGCCACCAGCAGAAACAGGGTGAACACTGAAGCTTTCTTT. Protein: CATSRNRVNTEAFF.

The chain combines TRBV29-1 with TRBJ2-5; 7 nucleotides agree with TRBD2. This CDR3 region has 14 residues. Germline CDR1 and CDR2: SQVTM and ANQGSEA. The junction had 11 bases not matched to a gene; V was cut back by 5 bases and J by 5 bases. CDR3 sequence (DNA): TGCAGCGTTCCTGGGGGAGGGCCTTTTGAGACCCAGTACTTC. Its translation is CSVPGGGPFETQYF.

This rearrangement joins TRBV4-1 to TRBJ2-3; D not certain. Trimming stripped 0 bases from V and 6 bases from J, with 4 bases between. Germline V gene data show CDR1 as MGHRA and CDR2 as YSYEKL. The CDR3 contains 12 residues. The CDR3 loop is CASSQEPDTQYF. CDR3 DNA: TGCGCCAGCAGCCAAGAACCGGATACGCAGTATTTT.

This clone was seen only once. The chain uses TRBV6-4 and TRBJ1-5; D gene uncertain. The CDR3 runs 14 residues. The V end lost 0 bases, the J end lost 1 base, and 4 bases lay between the germline ends. CDR1 is MRHNA, CDR2 SNTAGT, per germline. The CDR3, as DNA: TGTGCCAGCAGTGACTCGCCGAGCAATCAGCCCCAGCATTTT. The encoded protein is CASSDSPSNQPQHF.

The V and J genes are TRBV5-5 and TRBJ1-2, with TRBD1 matching over 7 bases. The J segment lost 7 bases and the V segment lost 3 bases, leaving 12 bases of the junction unmatched. In germline, CDR1 is SGHKS, CDR2 YYEKEE (reference sequence). This CDR3 region has 15 residues. CDR3 sequence: CASSSWAGGSFGYTF. The CDR3, as DNA: TGTGCCAGCAGCTCGTGGGCAGGGGGATCTTTTGGCTACACCTTC.

The rearrangement joins TRBV16 to TRBJ1-1, with a weak D call TRBD1 (5 bases). Germline V CDR1 and CDR2: KGHSY, FQNENV. CDR3 length: 14 residues. V dropped 2 bases and J dropped 8 bases, with 15 bases sitting between them. The CDR3 DNA follows: TGTGCCAGCAGCCAAGGGTTGGGCGGGGCCGAAGCTTTCTTT. Encoded protein: CASSQGLGGAEAFF.

The chain employs TRBV9 and TRBJ2-7; 9 bases fit TRBD1. The CDR3 sequence is 14 residues long. CDR1 SGDLS and CDR2 YYNGEE come from the germline V gene. V was pared by 0 bases and J by 2 bases, with 0 bases of the junction left unmatched. The DNA for the CDR3 is TGTGCCAGCAGCGTAGGACAGGGGGCCTACGAGCAGTACTTC. Its protein product is CASSVGQGAYEQYF. Full variable domain (remainder filled in from reference TRBV9 and TRBJ2-7): DSGVTQTPKHLITATGQRVTLRCSPRSGDLSVYWYQQSLDQGLQFLIQYYNGEERAKGNILERFSAQQFPDLHSELNLSSLELGDSALYFCASSVGQGAYEQYFGPGTRLTVT.

The V gene is TRBV4-2, the J gene TRBJ2-7; D uncertain. CDR3 length: 13 amino acids. Trimming removed 3 bases from V and 0 bases from J, with 6 bases in between. Per the germline V gene, CDR1 is LGHNA and CDR2 is YNFKEQ. The CDR3 region has the DNA TGTGCCAGCAGCCAGTGGACCTCCTACGAGCAGTACTTC. Encoded protein: CASSQWTSYEQYF.

The rearrangement links TRBV7-2 to TRBJ2-4; D is unclear. Germline-derived CDR1 and CDR2 are SGHTA and FQGNSA. Trimming took 5 bases from V and 6 from J, leaving 8 bases between them. There are 12 residues in the CDR3. DNA of the CDR3: TGTGCCAGCAGCATTTCGGGAAACATTCAGTACTTC. Translation gives CASSISGNIQYF.

The chain carries TRBV10-3 and TRBJ1-5, with 7 nucleotides matching TRBD1. Losses at the gene ends were 6 bases for V and 4 bases for J; bases not matched to a gene: 6. In germline, CDR1 is ENHRY, CDR2 SYGVKD. This CDR3 contains 14 residues. The CDR3 bases are TGTGCCATCAGCCGGGACAGCGAGAATCAGCCCCAGCATTTT. This translates into CAISRDSENQPQHF.

The rearrangement joins TRBV27 to TRBJ1-5; D ambiguous. The CDR3 consists of 14 residues. Germline CDR1 reads MNHEY; CDR2 reads SMNVEV (reference sequence). Trimming stripped 3 bases from V and 3 bases from J, with 9 bases between. The CDR3: CASSLKGFNQPQHF. CDR3 sequence (DNA): TGTGCCAGCAGTTTGAAGGGCTTCAATCAGCCCCAGCATTTT.